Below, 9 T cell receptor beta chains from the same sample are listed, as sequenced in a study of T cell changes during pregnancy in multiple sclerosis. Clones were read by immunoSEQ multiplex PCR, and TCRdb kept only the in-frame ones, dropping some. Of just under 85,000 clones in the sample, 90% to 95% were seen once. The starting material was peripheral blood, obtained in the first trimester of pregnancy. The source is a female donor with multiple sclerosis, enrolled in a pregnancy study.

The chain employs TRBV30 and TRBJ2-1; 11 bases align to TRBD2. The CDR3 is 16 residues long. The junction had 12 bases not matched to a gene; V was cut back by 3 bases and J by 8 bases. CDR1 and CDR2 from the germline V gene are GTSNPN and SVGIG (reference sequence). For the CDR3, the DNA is TGTGCCTGGAGAGGGCTAGCGGGAGGTAGGGTGTATGAGCAGTTCTTC. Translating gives CAWRGLAGGRVYEQFF. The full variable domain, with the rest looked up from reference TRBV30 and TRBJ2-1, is SQTIHQWPATLVQPVGSPLSLECTVEGTSNPNLYWYRQAAGRGLQLLFYSVGIGQISSEVPQNLSASRPQDRQFILSSKKLLLSDSGFYLCAWRGLAGGRVYEQFFGPGTRLTVL.

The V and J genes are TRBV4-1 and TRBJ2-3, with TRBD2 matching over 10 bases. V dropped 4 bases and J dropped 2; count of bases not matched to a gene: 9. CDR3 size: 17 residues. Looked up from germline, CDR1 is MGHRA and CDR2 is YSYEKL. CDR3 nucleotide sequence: TGCGCCAGCAGCCTTGCGACTAGCGGGTATTTCACAGATACGCAGTATTTT. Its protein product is CASSLATSGYFTDTQYF.

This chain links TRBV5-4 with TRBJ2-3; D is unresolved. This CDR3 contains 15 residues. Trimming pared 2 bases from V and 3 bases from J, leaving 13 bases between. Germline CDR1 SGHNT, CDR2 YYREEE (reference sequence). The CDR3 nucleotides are TGTGCCAGCAGCTTTTCGAGGATGGCGACAGATACGCAGTATTTT. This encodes CASSFSRMATDTQYF.

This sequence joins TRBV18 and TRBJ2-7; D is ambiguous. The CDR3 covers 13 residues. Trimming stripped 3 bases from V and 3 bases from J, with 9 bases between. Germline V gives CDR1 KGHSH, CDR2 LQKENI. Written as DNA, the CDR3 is TGTGCCAGCTCACCGAACAGAAACTACGAGCAGTACTTC. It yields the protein CASSPNRNYEQYF.

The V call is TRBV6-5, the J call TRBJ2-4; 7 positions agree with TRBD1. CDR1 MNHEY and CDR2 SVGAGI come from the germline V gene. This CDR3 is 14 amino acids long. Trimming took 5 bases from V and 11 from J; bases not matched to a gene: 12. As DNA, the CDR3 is TGTGCCAGCAGTGCACCGGGACAGTTCCATGTTCAGTACTTC. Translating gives CASSAPGQFHVQYF.

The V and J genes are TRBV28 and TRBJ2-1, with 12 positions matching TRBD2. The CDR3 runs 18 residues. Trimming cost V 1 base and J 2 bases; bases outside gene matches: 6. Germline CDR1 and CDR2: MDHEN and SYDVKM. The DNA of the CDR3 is TGTGCCAGCAGTTTATCAGGGACTAGCGGGCTCGCCTACAATGAGCAGTTCTTC. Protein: CASSLSGTSGLAYNEQFF.

The CDR3 DNA follows: TGTGCCAGTACGGGACTAGCGGGATCCACAGATACGCAGTATTTT. It encodes CASTGLAGSTDTQYF. The V gene is TRBV6-1, the J gene TRBJ2-3; TRBD2 aligns across 13 bases. Germline V gives CDR1 MNHNS, CDR2 SASEGT. The CDR3 consists of 15 residues. V lost 9 bases to trimming and J lost 2 bases; unmatched junction nucleotides: 5.

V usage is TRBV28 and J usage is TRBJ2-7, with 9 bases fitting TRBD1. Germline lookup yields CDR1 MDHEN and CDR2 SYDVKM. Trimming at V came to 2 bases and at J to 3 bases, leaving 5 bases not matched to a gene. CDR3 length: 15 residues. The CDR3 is CASSLAGTGFYEQYF. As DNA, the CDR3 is TGTGCCAGCAGTTTAGCCGGGACAGGGTTCTACGAGCAGTACTTC.

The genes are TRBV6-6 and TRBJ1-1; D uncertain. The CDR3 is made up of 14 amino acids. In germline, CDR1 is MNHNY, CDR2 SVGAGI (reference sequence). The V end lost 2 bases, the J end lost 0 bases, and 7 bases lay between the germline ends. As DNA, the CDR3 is TGTGCCAGCAGTTACGGGCAGCTGAACACTGAAGCTTTCTTT. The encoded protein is CASSYGQLNTEAFF.